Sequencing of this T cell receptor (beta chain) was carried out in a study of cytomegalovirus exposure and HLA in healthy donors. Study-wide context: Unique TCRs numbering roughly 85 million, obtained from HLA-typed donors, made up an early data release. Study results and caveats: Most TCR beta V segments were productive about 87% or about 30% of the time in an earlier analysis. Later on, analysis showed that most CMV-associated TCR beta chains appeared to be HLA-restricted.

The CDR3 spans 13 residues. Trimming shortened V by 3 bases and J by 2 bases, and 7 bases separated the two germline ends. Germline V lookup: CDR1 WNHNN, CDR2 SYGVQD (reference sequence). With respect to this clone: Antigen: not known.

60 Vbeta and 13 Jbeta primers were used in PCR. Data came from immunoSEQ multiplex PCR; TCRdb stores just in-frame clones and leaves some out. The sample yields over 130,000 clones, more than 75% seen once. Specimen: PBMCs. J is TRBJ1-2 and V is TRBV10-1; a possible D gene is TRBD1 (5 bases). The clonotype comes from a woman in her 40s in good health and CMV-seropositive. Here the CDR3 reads CASSEGQNYGYTF. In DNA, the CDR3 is TGCGCCAGCAGTGAAGGACAAAACTATGGCTACACCTTC.